Sequencing of this T cell receptor (beta chain) was carried out in a study of T-cell reconstitution after alpha-beta-depleted transplantation in children. For this clonotype: Its antigen is not identified.

Unique molecular identifiers tagged the TCRbeta library. TCRdb reanalysed the PCR reads using MiXCR and keeps one entry per CDR3 protein. The repertoire holds 400,000 to 450,000 distinct CDR3 sequences, with 43% as singletons. Study results and caveats: Some patients' high day-60 TCRbeta diversity was traced to surviving recipient T cells and thymic progenitors. The study reportedly traced alpha-beta T cells about two months after transplant to several hundred expanded graft clones. One year after transplant, T-cell counts and diversity came mostly from newly produced T cells.

Trimming took off 10 bases at V and 6 bases at J, with 16 bases between the two ends. The CDR3 has 12 amino acids. Looked up from germline, CDR1 is SEHNR and CDR2 is FQNEAQ (reference sequence). The chain recombines TRBV7-9 with TRBJ2-7; D is perhaps TRBD1 or TRBD2 (5 bases each). The input for sequencing was PBMCs, taken before TCRalphabeta/CD19-depleted stem cell transplant. The TCR was taken from a girl aged 2 to 9 with aplastic anemia, due to receive a stem cell transplant. The CDR3 DNA sequence: TGTGCCACCGAGGGGCTTACGAGCGAGCAGTACTTC. This sequence encodes CATEGLTSEQYF.